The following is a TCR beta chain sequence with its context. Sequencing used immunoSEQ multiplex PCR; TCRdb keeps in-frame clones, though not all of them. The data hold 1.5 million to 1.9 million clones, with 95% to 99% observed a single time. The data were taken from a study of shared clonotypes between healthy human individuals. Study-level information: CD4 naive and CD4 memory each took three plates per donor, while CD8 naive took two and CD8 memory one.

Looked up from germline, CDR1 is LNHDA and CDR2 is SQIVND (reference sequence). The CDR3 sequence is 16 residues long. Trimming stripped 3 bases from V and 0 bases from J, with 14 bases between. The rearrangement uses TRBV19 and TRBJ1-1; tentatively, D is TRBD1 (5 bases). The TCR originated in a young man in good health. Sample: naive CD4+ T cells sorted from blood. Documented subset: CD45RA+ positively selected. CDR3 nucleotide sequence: TGTGCCAGTAGTATGGGCCTGACCAGGGTGAACACTGAAGCTTTCTTT. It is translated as CASSMGLTRVNTEAFF.